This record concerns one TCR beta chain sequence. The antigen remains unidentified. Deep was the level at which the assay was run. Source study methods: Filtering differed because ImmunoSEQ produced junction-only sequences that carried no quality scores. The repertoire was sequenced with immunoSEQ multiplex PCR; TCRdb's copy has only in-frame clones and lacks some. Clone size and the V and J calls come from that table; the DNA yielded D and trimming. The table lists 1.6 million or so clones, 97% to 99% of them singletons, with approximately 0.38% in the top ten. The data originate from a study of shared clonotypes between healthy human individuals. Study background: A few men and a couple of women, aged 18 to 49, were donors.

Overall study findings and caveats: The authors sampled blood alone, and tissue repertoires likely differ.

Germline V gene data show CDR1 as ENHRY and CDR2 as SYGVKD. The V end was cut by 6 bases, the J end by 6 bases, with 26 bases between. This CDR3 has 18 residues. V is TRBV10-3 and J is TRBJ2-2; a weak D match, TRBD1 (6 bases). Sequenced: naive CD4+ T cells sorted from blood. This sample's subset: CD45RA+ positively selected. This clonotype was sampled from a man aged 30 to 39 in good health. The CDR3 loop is CAISANDPGHRTAGELFF. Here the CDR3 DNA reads TGTGCCATCAGCGCGAATGACCCGGGACACAGAACCGCCGGGGAGCTGTTTTTT.